These 10 T cell receptor beta chains share one sample of origin, sequenced in a study of response to subunit inactivated influenza vaccine. TCRdb called the RT-PCR reads again in MiXCR, with one record for every CDR3 protein. The sample records roughly 700,000 distinct CDR3 sequences, more than 15% being singletons. This specimen was PBMCs from blood, taken 12 days after vaccination. The receptors derive from a man aged 45-65 years who received an inactivated influenza vaccine.

The V and J genes are TRBV21-1 and TRBJ2-1; no DNA check was done on the table's D call, TRBD2. TRBV21-1 counts as a pseudogene. The CDR3 runs 14 residues. Here the CDR3 DNA reads TGTGCCAGCAGCAAAGGGACTAGTAACGATGAGCAGTTCTTC. As protein: CASSKGTSNDEQFF.

The chain employs TRBV24-1 and TRBJ2-5; D gene unclear. From germline, CDR1 is KGHDR and CDR2 SFDVKD. The CDR3 has 17 residues. Trimming pared 4 bases from V and 0 bases from J, leaving 17 bases between. The CDR3 sequence: CATSDHRLPLYQETQYF. CDR3 DNA: TGTGCCACCAGTGACCACCGACTTCCCTTGTACCAAGAGACCCAGTACTTC.

This clonotype occurred a few times. The genes are TRBV7-2 and TRBJ2-6, with D unclear. This CDR3 is 16 amino acids long. Germline V gene sequence: CDR1 SGHTA, CDR2 FQGNSA. V lost 5 bases and J 0 bases, leaving 11 bases between the germline ends. CDR3 amino acids: CASSARASSGANVLTF. DNA of the CDR3: TGTGCCAGCAGCGCGAGAGCCAGCTCTGGGGCCAACGTCCTGACTTTC.

The rearrangement links TRBV2 to TRBJ2-4; D unclear. Looked up from germline, CDR1 is SNHLY and CDR2 is FYNNEI. The V gene lost 5 bases and the J gene lost 0 bases, with 5 bases spanning the gap. The CDR3 is 13 residues long. CDR3 residues: CASSMQAKNIQYF. CDR3 sequence (DNA): TGTGCCAGCAGTATGCAAGCCAAAAACATTCAGTACTTC. Complete variable domain (other parts from reference TRBV2 and TRBJ2-4): EPEVTQTPSHQVTQMGQEVILRCVPISNHLYFYWYRQILGQKVEFLVSFYNNEISEKSEIFDDQFSVERPDGSNFTLKIRSTKLEDSAMYFCASSMQAKNIQYFGAGTRLSVL.

The gene calls are TRBV30 and TRBJ1-4; D unclear. This CDR3 is built from 14 residues. V was shortened by 2 bases and J by 7 bases, with 14 bases between the two germline ends. CDR1 and CDR2 (germline): GTSNPN, SVGIG (reference sequence). CDR3 sequence reads: CAWSSTPSTEKLFF. Here the CDR3 DNA reads TGTGCCTGGAGTTCCACCCCTAGCACTGAAAAACTGTTTTTT.

This clonotype was detected only a few times. A read error may explain this, as a much larger clone is one base away. The gene calls are TRBV28 and TRBJ2-4; no firm D call. The CDR3 is made up of 13 amino acids. Trimming removed 6 bases from V and 4 bases from J, with 10 bases in between. Per germline, CDR1 MDHEN and CDR2 SYDVKM. Here the CDR3 DNA reads TGTGCCAGCAGGGAACTCGAAAAAAACATTCAGTACTTC. Translating it yields CASRELEKNIQYF.

This rearrangement joins TRBV7-9 to TRBJ2-1; 8 bases map to TRBD2. CDR3 length equals 15 residues. J gave up 4 bases and V 4 bases, and 6 bases lay outside the gene matches. Germline values: CDR1 SEHNR, CDR2 FQNEAQ (reference sequence). CDR3 loop: CASSSGLVGYNEQFF. The CDR3 region has the DNA TGTGCCAGCAGCTCGGGACTAGTTGGTTACAATGAGCAGTTCTTC.

The V call is TRBV20-1, the J call TRBJ2-3; 7 nucleotides line up with TRBD2. The CDR3 extends over 16 amino acids. Germline trimming cut 8 bases from V and 0 bases from J; bases unmatched to any gene: 14. The germline V gene has CDR1 DFQATT and CDR2 SNEGSKA (reference sequence). The CDR3 nucleotides are TGCAGTCATAACGGGGGGACGGGAGGAAGCACAGATACGCAGTATTTT. Its protein is CSHNGGTGGSTDTQYF.

The J gene is TRBJ2-3, the V gene TRBV20-1; no reliable D call. CDR1 is DFQATT and CDR2 is SNEGSKA in the germline V gene (reference sequence). The CDR3 length is 15 residues. V was cut by 0 bases and J by 0 bases, with 10 bases left in between. The CDR3 region is CSARDAVISTDTQYF. CDR3 in DNA: TGCAGTGCTAGAGACGCAGTCATTAGCACAGATACGCAGTATTTT.

This clonotype was counted between two and nine times. The chain uses TRBV2 and TRBJ2-5; D remains ambiguous. V was trimmed by 4 bases and J by 2 bases, leaving 8 bases between them. Germline CDR1 is SNHLY and CDR2 is FYNNEI. The CDR3 consists of 13 residues. CDR3: CASSVVGQETQYF. CDR3 DNA: TGTGCCAGCAGTGTTGTGGGACAAGAGACCCAGTACTTC.